The following is a T cell receptor (beta chain) sequence with its context. Caucasian individuals from Russia who were healthy and aged about 6 to 95 acted as donors. There were at least 5 micrograms of total RNA extracted from every sample. This sample was included in a study of blood T cells in healthy people across ages. Together with a sample-barcoded 5' primer, a J-beta primer mix was included in a second PCR lasting about 6 to 11 cycles. In TCRdb, the 5' RACE reads were re-called with MiXCR into one record per CDR3 protein. The table lists roughly 410,000 distinct CDR3 sequences, about half of them singletons. CDR1 and CDR2 from the germline V gene are KGHSH and LQKENI. V lost 0 bases and J lost 10; bases outside the gene matches: 3. This CDR3 has 13 amino acids.

The origin of this receptor is a man aged 55 to 70 in good health. V is TRBV18 and J is TRBJ1-1; 9 bases match TRBD1. The specimen was blood. The CDR3 DNA sequence: TGTGCCAGCTCACCACCCGACAGGGGGGCAGCTTTCTTT. Its protein product is CASSPPDRGAAFF.